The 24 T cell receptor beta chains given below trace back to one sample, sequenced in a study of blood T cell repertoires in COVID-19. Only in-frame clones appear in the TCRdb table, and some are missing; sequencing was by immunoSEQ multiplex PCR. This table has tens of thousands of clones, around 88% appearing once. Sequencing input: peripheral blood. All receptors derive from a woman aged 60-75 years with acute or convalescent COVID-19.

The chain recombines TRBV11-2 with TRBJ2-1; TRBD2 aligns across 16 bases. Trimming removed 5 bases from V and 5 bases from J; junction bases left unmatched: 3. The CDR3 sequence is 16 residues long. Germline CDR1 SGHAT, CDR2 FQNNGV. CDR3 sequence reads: CASSRGLAGGNNEQFF. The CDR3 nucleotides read TGTGCCAGCAGCCGGGGACTAGCGGGAGGGAACAATGAGCAGTTCTTC.

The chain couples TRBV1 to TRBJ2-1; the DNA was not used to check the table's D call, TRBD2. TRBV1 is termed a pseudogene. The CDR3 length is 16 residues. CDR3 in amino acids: CTSSQPGTSSRNEQFF. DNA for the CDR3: TGCACCAGCAGCCAACCAGGGACTAGTTCGCGCAATGAGCAGTTCTTC.

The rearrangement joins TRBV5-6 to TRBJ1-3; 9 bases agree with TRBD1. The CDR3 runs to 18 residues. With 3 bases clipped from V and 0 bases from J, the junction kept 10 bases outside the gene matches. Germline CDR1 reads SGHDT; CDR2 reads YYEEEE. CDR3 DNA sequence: TGTGCCAGCAGCTCATACAGGGGGCACTTAACCTCTGGAAACACCATATATTTT. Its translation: CASSSYRGHLTSGNTIYF.

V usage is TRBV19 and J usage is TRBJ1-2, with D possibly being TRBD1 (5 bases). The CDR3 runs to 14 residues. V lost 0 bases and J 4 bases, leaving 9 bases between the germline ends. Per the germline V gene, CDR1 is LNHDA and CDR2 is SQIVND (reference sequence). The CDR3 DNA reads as TGTGCCAGTAGTATAGATGGGCAGGGCTATGGCTACACCTTC. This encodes CASSIDGQGYGYTF.

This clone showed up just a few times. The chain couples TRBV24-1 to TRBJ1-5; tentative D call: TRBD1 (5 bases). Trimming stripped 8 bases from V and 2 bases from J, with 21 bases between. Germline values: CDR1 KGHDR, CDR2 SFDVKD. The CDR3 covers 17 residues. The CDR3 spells CATTPGGGRCRNQPQHF. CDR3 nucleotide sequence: TGTGCCACCACCCCTGGCGGGGGGAGGTGTCGCAATCAGCCCCAGCATTTT.

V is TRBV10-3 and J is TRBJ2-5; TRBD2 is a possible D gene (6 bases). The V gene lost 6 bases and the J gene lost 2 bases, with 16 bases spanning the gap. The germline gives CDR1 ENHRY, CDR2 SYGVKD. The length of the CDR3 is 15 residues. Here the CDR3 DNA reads TGTGCCATCAGGGGGGGTCCCACGGATCAAGAGACCCAGTACTTC. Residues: CAIRGGPTDQETQYF.

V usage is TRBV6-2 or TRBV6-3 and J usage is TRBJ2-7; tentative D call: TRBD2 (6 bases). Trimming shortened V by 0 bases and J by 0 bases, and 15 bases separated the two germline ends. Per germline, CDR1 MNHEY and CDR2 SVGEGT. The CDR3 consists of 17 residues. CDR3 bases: TGTGCCAGCAGTTACTCGGAGGAGGGGAGGTTCTCCTACGAGCAGTACTTC. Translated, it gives CASSYSEEGRFSYEQYF.

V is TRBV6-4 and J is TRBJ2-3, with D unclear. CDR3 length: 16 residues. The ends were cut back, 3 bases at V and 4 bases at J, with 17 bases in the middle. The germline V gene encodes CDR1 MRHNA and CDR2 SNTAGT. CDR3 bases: TGTGCCAGCAGTGAACTGTTCGGGTCTTCTTCAGATACGCAGTATTTT. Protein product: CASSELFGSSSDTQYF.

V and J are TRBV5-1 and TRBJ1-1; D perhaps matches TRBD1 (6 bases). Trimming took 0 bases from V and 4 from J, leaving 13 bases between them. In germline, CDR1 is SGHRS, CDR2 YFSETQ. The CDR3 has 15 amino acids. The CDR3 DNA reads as TGCGCCAGCAGCTTGGTCCAGGGGACGGGCACTGAAGCTTTCTTT. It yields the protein CASSLVQGTGTEAFF.

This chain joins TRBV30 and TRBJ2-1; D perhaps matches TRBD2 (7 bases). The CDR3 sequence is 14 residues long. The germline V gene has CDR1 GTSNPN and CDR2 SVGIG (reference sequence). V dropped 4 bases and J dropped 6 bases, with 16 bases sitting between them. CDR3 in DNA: TGTGCCTGGAATGAGGGGGGGAGGATCAATGAGCAGTTCTTC. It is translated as CAWNEGGRINEQFF.

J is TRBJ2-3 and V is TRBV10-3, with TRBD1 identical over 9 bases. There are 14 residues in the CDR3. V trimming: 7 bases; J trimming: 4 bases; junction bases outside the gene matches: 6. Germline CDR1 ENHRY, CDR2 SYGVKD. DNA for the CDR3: TGTGCCATCAAGGGGGACAGGGTTCCAGATACGCAGTATTTT. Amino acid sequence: CAIKGDRVPDTQYF.

The DNA of the CDR3 is TGCGCCAGCAGCCAGGCGGGGCCCACAGATACGCAGTATTTT. This codes for CASSQAGPTDTQYF. This rearrangement joins TRBV4-3 to TRBJ2-3; perhaps TRBD2 as D (6 bases). The germline gives CDR1 LGHNA, CDR2 YSLEER. This CDR3 spans 14 amino acids. The V gene lost 3 bases and the J gene lost 2 bases, with 9 bases spanning the gap.

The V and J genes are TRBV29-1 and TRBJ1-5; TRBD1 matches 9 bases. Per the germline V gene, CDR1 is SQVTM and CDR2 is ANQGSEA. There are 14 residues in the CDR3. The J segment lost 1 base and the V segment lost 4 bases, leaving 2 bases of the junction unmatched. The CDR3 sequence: CSVGGQGSNQPQHF. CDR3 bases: TGCAGCGTTGGAGGACAGGGGAGCAATCAGCCCCAGCATTTT.

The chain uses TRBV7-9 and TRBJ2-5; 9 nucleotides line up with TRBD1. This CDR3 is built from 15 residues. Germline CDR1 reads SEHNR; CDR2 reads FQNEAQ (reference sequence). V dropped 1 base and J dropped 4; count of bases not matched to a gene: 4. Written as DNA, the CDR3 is TGTGCCAGCAGCTTAGGGGCGGGACAGGGAGAGACCCAGTACTTC. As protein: CASSLGAGQGETQYF.

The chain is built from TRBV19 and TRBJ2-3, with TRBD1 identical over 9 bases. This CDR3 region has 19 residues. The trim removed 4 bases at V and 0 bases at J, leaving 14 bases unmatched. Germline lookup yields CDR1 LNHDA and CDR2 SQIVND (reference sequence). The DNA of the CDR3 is TGTGCCAGTAGTACCAAGGTCCCGGGACAGGGATCGAGCACAGATACGCAGTATTTT. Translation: CASSTKVPGQGSSTDTQYF.

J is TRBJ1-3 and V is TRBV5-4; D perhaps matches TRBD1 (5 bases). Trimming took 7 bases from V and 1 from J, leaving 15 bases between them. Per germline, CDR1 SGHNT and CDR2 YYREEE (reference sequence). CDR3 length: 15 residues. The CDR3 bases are TGTGCCAGCTCCTTGGAGCGGGGGTCTGGAAACACCATATATTTT. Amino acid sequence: CASSLERGSGNTIYF.

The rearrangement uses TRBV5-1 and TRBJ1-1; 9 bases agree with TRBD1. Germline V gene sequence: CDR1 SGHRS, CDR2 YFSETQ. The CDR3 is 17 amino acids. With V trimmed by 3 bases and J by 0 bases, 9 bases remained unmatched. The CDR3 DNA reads TGCGCCAGCAGCTCCCGCAGGACAGGGGTCATGAACACTGAAGCTTTCTTT. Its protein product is CASSSRRTGVMNTEAFF.

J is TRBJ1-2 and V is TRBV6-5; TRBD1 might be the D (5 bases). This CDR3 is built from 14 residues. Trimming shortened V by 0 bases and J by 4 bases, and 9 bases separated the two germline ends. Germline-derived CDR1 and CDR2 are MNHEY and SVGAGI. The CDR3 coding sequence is TGTGCCAGCAGTTACTCCGGGGGTCTCTATGGCTACACCTTC. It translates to CASSYSGGLYGYTF.

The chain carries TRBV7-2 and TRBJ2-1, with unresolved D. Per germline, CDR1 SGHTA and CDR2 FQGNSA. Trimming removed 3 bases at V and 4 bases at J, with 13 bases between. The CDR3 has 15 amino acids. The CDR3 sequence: CASSFTWAGYNEQFF. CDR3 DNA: TGTGCCAGCAGCTTTACGTGGGCCGGTTACAATGAGCAGTTCTTC.

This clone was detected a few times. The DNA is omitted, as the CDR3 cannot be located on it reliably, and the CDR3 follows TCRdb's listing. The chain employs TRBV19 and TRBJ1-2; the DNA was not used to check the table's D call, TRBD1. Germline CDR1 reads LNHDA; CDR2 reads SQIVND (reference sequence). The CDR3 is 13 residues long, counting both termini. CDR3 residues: CASSILANYGYTF.

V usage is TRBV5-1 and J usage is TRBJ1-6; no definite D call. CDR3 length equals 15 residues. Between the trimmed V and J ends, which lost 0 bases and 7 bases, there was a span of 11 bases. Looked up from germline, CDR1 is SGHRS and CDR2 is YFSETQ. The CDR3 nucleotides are TGCGCCAGCAGCTTGGGGGAGGGCCCGAATTCACCCCTCCACTTT. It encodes CASSLGEGPNSPLHF.

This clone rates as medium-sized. The CDR3 region is CASSYGGEAFF. CDR3 bases: TGTGCCAGCAGTTACGGAGGCGAAGCTTTCTTT. The chain recombines TRBV6-6 with TRBJ1-1; D gene ambiguous. The ends were cut back, 2 bases at V and 8 bases at J, with 6 bases in the middle. This CDR3 has 11 residues. From germline, CDR1 is MNHNY and CDR2 SVGAGI (reference sequence).

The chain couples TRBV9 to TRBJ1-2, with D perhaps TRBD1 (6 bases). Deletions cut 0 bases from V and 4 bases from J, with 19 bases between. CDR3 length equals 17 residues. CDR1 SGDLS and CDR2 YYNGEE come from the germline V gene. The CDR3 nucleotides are TGTGCCAGCAGCGTAGCTCCGGGTTCCCTAGGGGGCTATGGCTACACCTTC. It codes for CASSVAPGSLGGYGYTF.

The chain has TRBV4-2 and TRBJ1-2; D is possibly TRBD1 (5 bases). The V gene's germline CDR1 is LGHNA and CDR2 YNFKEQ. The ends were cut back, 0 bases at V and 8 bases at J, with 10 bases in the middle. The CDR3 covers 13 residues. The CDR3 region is CASSQEGVGGYTF. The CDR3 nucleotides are TGTGCCAGCAGCCAAGAAGGGGTAGGGGGCTACACCTTC.